The 2 T cell receptor beta chains below were found in one sample sequenced in a study of cytomegalovirus exposure and HLA in healthy donors. In the PCR, 60 Vbeta and 13 Jbeta primers were used. Some clones are missing from TCRdb's copy, which holds only in-frame ones; the method was immunoSEQ multiplex PCR. The repertoire shows about 200,000 clones; the top ten hold roughly 0.98%. The source material was PBMCs. All receptors come from a woman aged 30 to 39 in good health and CMV-seropositive.

The chain combines TRBV5-1 with TRBJ2-5, with D possibly being TRBD2 (5 bases). The assigned J gene may be wrong: the sequence end matches TRBJ2-7 better. This CDR3 contains 13 residues. The germline V gene has CDR1 SGHRS and CDR2 YFSETQ. CDR3 protein: CASSFPGSYEQYF. The DNA for the CDR3 is TGCGCCAGCAGCTTCCCGGGGAGCTACGAGCAGTACTTC.

V and J are TRBV11-2 and TRBJ1-2; the D is unclear. CDR1 is SGHAT and CDR2 is FQNNGV in the germline V gene. The CDR3 extends over 16 amino acids. V lost 4 bases and J lost 5, with 20 bases in between. CDR3 region: CASSYTLGGNGYGYTF. The CDR3 DNA reads as TGTGCCAGCAGCTATACCTTGGGAGGGAACGGGTATGGCTACACCTTC.